The 11 T cell receptor beta chains given below trace back to one sample, sequenced in a study of T cells after yellow fever vaccination. TCRdb re-called the 5' RACE reads through MiXCR, storing one row per CDR3 protein. The sample contains more than 120,000 distinct CDR3 sequences, more than 6% of which appear only once. The starting material was CD4+ T cells sorted from PBMCs, obtained 5 days after the yellow fever booster vaccination. The receptors were gathered from a man aged 25 to 45 who received the YFV17D yellow fever vaccine.

The chain joins TRBV25-1 to TRBJ2-7; D may correspond to TRBD1 or TRBD2 (7 bases each). Germline CDR1 and CDR2: MGHDK and SYGVNS. Trimming stripped 11 bases from V and 1 base from J, with 12 bases between. The CDR3 runs to 12 residues. The CDR3 DNA is TGTGCCGCAGGGGGGGTGTCCTACGAGCAGTACTTC. The encoded protein is CAAGGVSYEQYF.

Only a few counts were recorded for this clonotype. This chain connects TRBV29-1 to TRBJ2-1; 8 bases are shared with TRBD1. The CDR3 spans 13 residues. Germline CDR1 reads SQVTM; CDR2 reads ANQGSEA. Trimming cost V 6 bases and J 9 bases; bases outside gene matches: 10. The CDR3 coding sequence is TGCAGCGTCTGTTCGACAGGGGCCAGTGAGCAGTTCTTC. It encodes CSVCSTGASEQFF.

This clonotype was seen ten or more times. The rearrangement joins TRBV21-1 to TRBJ2-1; the D call of TRBD1 is as the table states it, not checked on the DNA. TRBV21-1 is a recognized pseudogene. The CDR3 contains 13 residues. CDR3 protein: CASSNAAGLFVFF. DNA for the CDR3: TGTGCCAGCAGCAATGCCGCGGGGCTGTTTGTCTTCTTC.

This clonotype has ten or more counts. The CDR3 spells CASRGGWNTGELFF. As DNA, the CDR3 is TGTGCCAGCAGAGGAGGTTGGAACACCGGGGAGCTGTTTTTT. The V gene is TRBV27, the J gene TRBJ2-2, with a tentative D call TRBD2 (5 bases). The CDR3 consists of 14 residues. CDR1 is MNHEY, CDR2 SMNVEV, per germline (reference sequence). The ends were cut back, 6 bases at V and 1 base at J, with 9 bases in the middle.

This clonotype was seen at least ten times. Compared with germline, one end of the junction differs, possibly owing to a read error. The chain has TRBV12-3 or TRBV12-4 and TRBJ2-5; perhaps TRBD2 as D (5 bases). This CDR3 is built from 11 residues. The CDR3 sequence is CASTLGNLLDF. CDR3 nucleotide sequence: TGTGCCAGCACCTTAGGCAACTTACTAGACTTC.

The chain couples TRBV7-9 to TRBJ2-7; maybe TRBD1 (6 bases). Germline assignment: CDR1 SEHNR and CDR2 FQNEAQ (reference sequence). This CDR3 has 15 residues. Trimming stripped 6 bases from V and 5 bases from J, with 20 bases between. The CDR3 DNA is TGTGCCAGCAGTACAACCTCAGGGGAGTGGGACGAGCAGTACTTC. It specifies CASSTTSGEWDEQYF. The full variable domain, its missing parts supplied by reference TRBV7-9 and TRBJ2-7, is DTGVSQNPRHKITKRGQNVTFRCDPISEHNRLYWYRQTLGQGPEFLTYFQNEAQLEKSRLLSDRFSAERPKGSFSTLEIQRTEQGDSAMYLCASSTTSGEWDEQYFGPGTRLTVT.

This clonotype was observed at least ten times. This chain links TRBV6-5 with TRBJ2-7, with D perhaps TRBD2 (5 bases). The ends were cut back, 3 bases at V and 0 bases at J, with 9 bases in the middle. This CDR3 spans 14 amino acids. Germline loops: CDR1 MNHEY, CDR2 SVGAGI. The CDR3 sequence: CASSYGESSYEQYF. The DNA of the CDR3 is TGTGCCAGCAGTTATGGGGAGAGCTCCTACGAGCAGTACTTC.

Many counts were recorded for this clonotype. The chain carries TRBV20-1 and TRBJ2-1; 10 bases match TRBD2. With 2 bases clipped from V and 6 bases from J, the junction kept 13 bases outside the gene matches. Germline V gene lookup returns CDR1 DFQATT and CDR2 SNEGSKA (reference sequence). CDR3 length: 17 amino acids. In nucleotides, the CDR3 is TGCAGTGCTAGAAACCCCGGGAGACTAGCGGGTGTCAATGAGCAGTTCTTC. Encoded protein: CSARNPGRLAGVNEQFF.

There are many counts of this clonotype. The chain has TRBV5-1 and TRBJ2-5; TRBD1 or TRBD2 may be the D gene (5 bases each). V lost 0 bases and J lost 5, with 8 bases in between. The germline CDR1 and CDR2 sequences are SGHRS and YFSETQ. The CDR3 runs 13 residues. CDR3 amino acids: CASSLEGEETQYF. CDR3 sequence (DNA): TGCGCCAGCAGCTTGGAAGGGGAGGAGACCCAGTACTTC.

This clonotype was seen repeatedly, ten times or more. The chain employs TRBV6-1 and TRBJ2-5, with 13 bases fitting TRBD2. Germline CDR1 and CDR2: MNHNS and SASEGT. The CDR3 has 18 residues. V dropped 6 bases and J dropped 2; count of bases not matched to a gene: 12. The CDR3 sequence is CASRWTSGSWGRQETQYF. The CDR3 bases are TGTGCCAGCAGGTGGACTAGCGGGAGTTGGGGGCGTCAAGAGACCCAGTACTTC.

This clonotype was picked up many times. This sequence joins TRBV7-8 and TRBJ2-7; D may correspond to TRBD1 or TRBD2 (5 bases each). Germline lookup yields CDR1 SGHVS and CDR2 FQNEAQ. V was trimmed by 8 bases and J by 4 bases, leaving 21 bases between them. The CDR3 runs to 15 residues. The CDR3 DNA sequence: TGTGCCAGCGCCTCGCGAGAGGGGACGACTTACGAGCAGTACTTC. Translation: CASASREGTTYEQYF.